Described below is a single T cell receptor beta chain sequence and its context. Participants came from about 23 US areas, aged roughly 18 to 95 years. Clinical history reported by participants formed the basis on which cohorts were assigned. The sample originates from a study of blood T cell repertoires in COVID-19. Study summary: The cDNA or gDNA used as material had been derived from T cells, B-cell-depleted T cells, or PBMCs.

The CDR3 covers 13 residues. Germline CDR1 MRHNA, CDR2 SNTAGT. The germline V and J ends were trimmed by 3 bases and 4 bases, with 9 bases remaining between them. TCRdb's table, derived via immunoSEQ multiplex PCR, lists solely in-frame clones and lacks some. Among 360,000 or so clones, about nine tenths were seen once, and the ten largest hold under 1.2%. This sequence joins TRBV6-4 and TRBJ1-1; unclear D gene. Input material: PBMCs or T cells enriched from blood (not recorded which). This receptor was identified in a woman under 40 who had been exposed to COVID-19. The CDR3 nucleotides are TGTGCCAGCAGTGAGCATCCACTCACTGAAGCTTTCTTT. Translation: CASSEHPLTEAFF.